These T cell receptor beta chains were read from a single sample in a study of cytomegalovirus exposure and HLA in healthy donors. TCRdb's table, derived via immunoSEQ multiplex PCR, lists solely in-frame clones and lacks some. The sample carries some 65,000 clones, 60% to 80% recorded once. The sample was PBMCs. The source is a girl aged 10-17 years in good health and CMV-seropositive. Both conserved end residues are part of each CDR3. D genes are given only for firm matches. Clone size is shown for a subset of rows, as once, few, many or a class of expanded clone.

v_gene: TRBV6-1; len: 13; abundance: NA; d_gene: NA; j_gene: TRBJ2-5; CDR3aa: CASSTTGGETQYF; CDR3nt: TGTGCCAGCAGTACGACAGGAGGAGAGACCCAGTACTTC
v_gene: TRBV30; len: 13; abundance: NA; d_gene: TRBD1; j_gene: TRBJ1-3; CDR3aa: CALSTGQGDTIYF; CDR3nt: TGTGCCTTAAGCACTGGACAGGGGGACACCATATATTTT
v_gene: TRBV28; len: 15; abundance: NA; d_gene: NA; j_gene: TRBJ2-1; CDR3aa: CASSLSGQFYNEQFF; CDR3nt: TGTGCCAGCAGTTTATCTGGCCAATTTTACAATGAGCAGTTCTTC
v_gene: TRBV30; len: 16; abundance: NA; d_gene: NA; j_gene: TRBJ1-4; CDR3aa: CAWTPDPGGPNEKLFF; CDR3nt: TGTGCCTGGACCCCCGACCCGGGGGGTCCTAATGAAAAACTGTTTTTT
v_gene: TRBV29-1; len: 11; abundance: NA; d_gene: NA; j_gene: TRBJ1-2; CDR3aa: CAGGGSYGYTF; CDR3nt: TGCGCGGGGGGCGGCAGCTATGGCTACACCTTC
v_gene: TRBV7-8; len: 17; abundance: NA; d_gene: NA; j_gene: TRBJ2-2; CDR3aa: CASSLRWRAANTGELFF; CDR3nt: TGTGCCAGCAGCTTACGATGGAGGGCGGCGAACACCGGGGAGCTGTTTTTT
v_gene: TRBV7-6; len: 13; abundance: NA; d_gene: NA; j_gene: TRBJ2-7; CDR3aa: CASSETQGYEQYF; CDR3nt: TGTGCCAGCAGCGAAACGCAGGGCTACGAGCAGTACTTC
v_gene: TRBV6-5; len: 14; abundance: few; d_gene: NA; j_gene: TRBJ1-4; CDR3aa: CASSYGQGDEKLFF; CDR3nt: TGTGCCAGCAGTTACGGGCAGGGTGATGAAAAACTGTTTTTT
v_gene: TRBV5-6; len: 15; abundance: NA; d_gene: NA; j_gene: TRBJ2-7; CDR3aa: CASSLGASPFYEQYF; CDR3nt: TGTGCCAGCAGCTTGGGGGCCAGTCCTTTCTACGAGCAGTACTTC
v_gene: TRBV29-1; len: 14; abundance: few; d_gene: NA; j_gene: TRBJ1-2; CDR3aa: CSVERGSGMSGYTF; CDR3nt: TGCAGCGTTGAACGGGGGTCGGGAATGAGTGGCTACACCTTC
v_gene: TRBV6-5; len: 15; abundance: NA; d_gene: TRBD1; j_gene: TRBJ1-5; CDR3aa: CASRRTGSSNQPQHF; CDR3nt: TGTGCCAGCAGACGGACAGGTTCTAGCAATCAGCCCCAGCATTTT
v_gene: TRBV11-3; len: 14; abundance: NA; d_gene: NA; j_gene: TRBJ1-3; CDR3aa: CASTKTVSGNTIYF; CDR3nt: TGTGCCAGCACCAAGACAGTCTCTGGAAACACCATATATTTT
v_gene: TRBV25-1; len: 14; abundance: once; d_gene: NA; j_gene: TRBJ1-2; CDR3aa: CASSGRVQVEGYTF; CDR3nt: TGTGCCAGCAGTGGGAGGGTTCAGGTTGAAGGCTACACCTTC
v_gene: TRBV4-1; len: 16; abundance: once; d_gene: TRBD2; j_gene: TRBJ2-3; CDR3aa: CASSQDGLAVTDTQYF; CDR3nt: TGCGCCAGCAGCCAAGACGGACTAGCGGTCACAGATACGCAGTATTTT
v_gene: TRBV6-1; len: 16; abundance: NA; d_gene: NA; j_gene: TRBJ1-2; CDR3aa: CASSEAGQGGSYGYTF; CDR3nt: TGTGCCAGCAGTGAAGCCGGCCAGGGAGGTTCGTATGGCTACACCTTC
v_gene: TRBV4-3; len: 17; abundance: NA; d_gene: TRBD2; j_gene: TRBJ2-3; CDR3aa: CASSQDLPSGRLDTQYF; CDR3nt: TGCGCCAGCAGCCAAGATCTGCCGAGCGGGAGATTAGATACGCAGTATTTT
v_gene: TRBV2; len: 15; abundance: NA; d_gene: NA; j_gene: TRBJ2-7; CDR3aa: CASSDWRAGFYEQYF; CDR3nt: TGTGCCAGCAGTGACTGGCGGGCAGGCTTCTACGAGCAGTACTTC
v_gene: TRBV28; len: 14; abundance: NA; d_gene: NA; j_gene: TRBJ1-2; CDR3aa: CASTSGNRFYGYTF; CDR3nt: TGTGCCAGCACCTCCGGCAACAGATTCTATGGCTACACCTTC
v_gene: TRBV10-2; len: 13; abundance: NA; d_gene: NA; j_gene: TRBJ2-7; CDR3aa: CASSRTVVDEQYF; CDR3nt: TGCGCCAGCTCCCGGACAGTAGTTGACGAGCAGTACTTC
v_gene: TRBV30; len: 17; abundance: NA; d_gene: TRBD2; j_gene: TRBJ2-1; CDR3aa: CAWSSTLRGGLHNEQFF; CDR3nt: TGTGCCTGGAGTTCAACCTTGCGGGGGGGATTACACAATGAGCAGTTCTTC
v_gene: TRBV27; len: 15; abundance: NA; d_gene: TRBD2; j_gene: TRBJ2-1; CDR3aa: CASSALAGGPGEQFF; CDR3nt: TGTGCCAGCAGCGCACTAGCGGGAGGCCCGGGGGAGCAGTTCTTC
v_gene: TRBV11-3; len: 15; abundance: NA; d_gene: NA; j_gene: TRBJ1-6; CDR3aa: CASSLGGSDNSPLHF; CDR3nt: TGTGCCAGCAGCTTAGGGGGCTCCGATAACTCACCCCTCCACTTT
v_gene: TRBV7-2; len: 12; abundance: once; d_gene: NA; j_gene: TRBJ2-1; CDR3aa: CAIQTGNNEQFF; CDR3nt: TGTGCCATACAGACAGGAAACAATGAGCAGTTCTTC
v_gene: TRBV5-4; len: 18; abundance: NA; d_gene: TRBD1; j_gene: TRBJ2-5; CDR3aa: CASSLARDRSGLDGTQYF; CDR3nt: TGTGCCAGCAGCTTGGCTCGGGACAGGTCGGGACTGGATGGGACCCAGTACTTC
v_gene: TRBV6-1; len: 14; abundance: NA; d_gene: NA; j_gene: TRBJ1-1; CDR3aa: CASSGQRSNTEAFF; CDR3nt: TGTGCCAGCAGTGGACAGAGATCAAACACTGAAGCTTTCTTT
v_gene: TRBV30; len: 16; abundance: NA; d_gene: TRBD2; j_gene: TRBJ2-1; CDR3aa: CAWSPSRGSSYNEQFF; CDR3nt: TGTGCCTGGAGCCCCTCGCGGGGGAGCTCCTACAATGAGCAGTTCTTC
v_gene: TRBV28; len: 12; abundance: NA; d_gene: NA; j_gene: TRBJ2-7; CDR3aa: CASSVVSYEQYF; CDR3nt: TGTGCCAGCTCGGTGGTGAGCTACGAGCAGTACTTC
v_gene: TRBV6-5; len: 14; abundance: NA; d_gene: NA; j_gene: TRBJ2-3; CDR3aa: CASREYLHTDTQYF; CDR3nt: TGTGCCAGCAGGGAGTACCTCCACACAGATACGCAGTATTTT
v_gene: TRBV19; len: 13; abundance: NA; d_gene: TRBD2; j_gene: TRBJ2-7; CDR3aa: CASRRGADSEQYF; CDR3nt: TGTGCCAGTAGGCGGGGGGCGGATTCCGAGCAGTACTTC
v_gene: TRBV18; len: 13; abundance: NA; d_gene: TRBD1; j_gene: TRBJ2-7; CDR3aa: CASSPGTGGEQYF; CDR3nt: TGTGCCAGCTCCCCCGGGACAGGGGGCGAGCAGTACTTC
v_gene: TRBV7-9; len: 14; abundance: NA; d_gene: NA; j_gene: TRBJ1-5; CDR3aa: CASSLGGNNQPQHF; CDR3nt: TGTGCCAGCAGCTTAGGAGGAAACAATCAGCCCCAGCATTTT
v_gene: TRBV2; len: 19; abundance: NA; d_gene: TRBD1; j_gene: TRBJ1-5; CDR3aa: CASSPYRGGGYYSNQPQHF; CDR3nt: TGTGCCAGCAGTCCATACAGGGGCGGCGGGTATTATAGCAATCAGCCCCAGCATTTT
v_gene: TRBV6-5; len: 11; abundance: NA; d_gene: NA; j_gene: TRBJ1-1; CDR3aa: CASSSNTEAFF; CDR3nt: TGTGCCAGCAGCTCCAACACTGAAGCTTTCTTT
v_gene: TRBV30; len: 14; abundance: few; d_gene: NA; j_gene: TRBJ2-7; CDR3aa: CAWAYLGGTYEQYF; CDR3nt: TGTGCCTGGGCCTACTTAGGCGGGACCTACGAGCAGTACTTC
v_gene: TRBV7-9; len: 13; abundance: NA; d_gene: NA; j_gene: TRBJ1-1; CDR3aa: CASSYRQNTEAFF; CDR3nt: TGTGCCAGCAGCTATAGACAGAACACTGAAGCTTTCTTT
v_gene: TRBV7-8; len: 16; abundance: NA; d_gene: NA; j_gene: TRBJ1-1; CDR3aa: CASSAHDKAGNTEAFF; CDR3nt: TGTGCCAGCAGCGCCCACGACAAGGCGGGTAACACTGAGGCTTTCTTT